This T cell receptor beta chain is drawn from a study of molecular identifiers for immune sequencing clone quantification. Concerning this clonotype: A much larger clone sits a single nucleotide away, making a read error possible.

The CDR3 contains 18 residues. Germline loops: CDR1 MDHEN, CDR2 SYDVKM. TCRdb processed the PCR reads anew with MiXCR; each CDR3 protein has one entry. The sample has 250,000 to 350,000 distinct CDR3 sequences; about 20% are singletons. This clonotype was sampled from a human donor in good health. Some libraries in this study had Jurkat cell RNA spiked in. V is TRBV28 and J is TRBJ2-3, with 9 positions matching TRBD1. The sample consisted of naive CD8+ T cells from blood, with Jurkat cell RNA spiked in. As to subset: FACS-sorted CD8+CD4-CCR7+CD45RA+ naive T cells. The CDR3 region is CTSSLPKPGQGFPDTQYF. The CDR3 DNA is TGTACCAGCAGTTTACCTAAACCGGGACAGGGATTTCCAGATACGCAGTATTTT.